A single sample is the source of the 32 T cell receptor beta chains below, sequenced in a study of graft-versus-host responses after intestinal transplantation. TCRdb's table, derived via immunoSEQ multiplex PCR, lists solely in-frame clones and lacks some. The sample consists of about 86,000 clones, about nine tenths of them appearing once. These receptors have no identified antigens. The material was unstimulated CD4+ T cells sorted from spleen or lymph node cells, obtained before transplant. Every receptor here comes from a human donor who was the organ donor for an intestinal transplant.

This clone has a handful of counts. The chain links TRBV2 to TRBJ2-3; 8 bases are shared with TRBD2. CDR1 and CDR2 (germline): SNHLY, FYNNEI. This CDR3 contains 12 residues. Trimming cost V 8 bases and J 3 bases; bases outside gene matches: 1. In DNA form, the CDR3 reads TGTGCCAGCCGACTAGCGACAGATACGCAGTATTTT. Translating gives CASRLATDTQYF. The variable domain in full, completed from reference TRBV2 and TRBJ2-3, reads EPEVTQTPSHQVTQMGQEVILRCVPISNHLYFYWYRQILGQKVEFLVSFYNNEISEKSEIFDDQFSVERPDGSNFTLKIRSTKLEDSAMYFCASRLATDTQYFGPGTRLTVL.

This chain uses TRBV10-3 with TRBJ2-5; the match to TRBD2 covers 8 bases. Germline assignment: CDR1 ENHRY and CDR2 SYGVKD. The CDR3 is 16 amino acids. V was pared by 2 bases and J by 1 base, with 6 bases of the junction left unmatched. CDR3 bases: TGTGCCATCAGTGAGGGGCTAGCGGGTTTCCAAGAGACCCAGTACTTC. Protein product: CAISEGLAGFQETQYF.

The chain joins TRBV28 to TRBJ1-1, with D hard to call. V lost 5 bases and J 5 bases, leaving 12 bases between the germline ends. Germline CDR1 is MDHEN and CDR2 is SYDVKM. This CDR3 is 13 amino acids long. CDR3 coding DNA: TGTGCCAGCAGTAGACACGGCGGGACTGAAGCTTTCTTT. It translates to CASSRHGGTEAFF.

The gene calls are TRBV9 and TRBJ2-1; 8 bases align to TRBD2. Germline V gene lookup returns CDR1 SGDLS and CDR2 YYNGEE. CDR3 length equals 15 residues. V gave up 4 bases and J gave up 4 bases; unmatched junction bases: 7. This CDR3 is CASSPRAGVYNEQFF. The DNA of the CDR3 is TGTGCCAGCAGCCCAAGAGCGGGGGTATACAATGAGCAGTTCTTC.

The chain links TRBV29-1 to TRBJ2-3; D perhaps matches TRBD2 (6 bases). The CDR3 is 14 amino acids. Germline CDR1 is SQVTM and CDR2 is ANQGSEA. Trimming left V 6 bases short and J 4 bases short, with 17 bases between. The CDR3 loop reads CSVGRLGSSDTQYF. CDR3 DNA sequence: TGCAGCGTGGGTCGACTAGGATCCTCAGATACGCAGTATTTT.

The chain links TRBV5-8 to TRBJ2-5, with 9 bases aligning to TRBD1. Trimming took 4 bases from V and 13 from J; bases not matched to a gene: 11. Germline-derived CDR1 and CDR2 are SGHTS and YDEGEE. The CDR3 spans 13 residues. The CDR3 reads CASSLDVRDRAYF. CDR3 DNA sequence: TGTGCCAGCAGCCTCGACGTCAGGGACAGGGCGTACTTC.

V and J are TRBV11-2 and TRBJ1-1; a possible D gene is TRBD1 (6 bases). From germline, CDR1 is SGHAT and CDR2 FQNNGV. This CDR3 is 13 amino acids long. V dropped 8 bases and J dropped 6 bases, with 16 bases sitting between them. In nucleotides, the CDR3 is TGTGCCAGCTTAAAGGCCAGGGGCGCTGAAGCTTTCTTT. This encodes CASLKARGAEAFF.

The chain uses TRBV4-2 and TRBJ1-2; D possibly corresponds to TRBD1 (5 bases). V dropped 1 base and J dropped 8 bases, with 17 bases sitting between them. The CDR3 spans 15 residues. In germline, CDR1 is LGHNA, CDR2 YNFKEQ. The CDR3 loop reads CASSQVWSPRGGYTF. The CDR3 nucleotides read TGTGCCAGCAGCCAAGTTTGGTCCCCAAGGGGAGGCTACACCTTC.

V usage is TRBV9 and J usage is TRBJ1-3; D gene unclear. The CDR3 runs 15 residues. Germline CDR1 and CDR2: SGDLS and YYNGEE. V gave up 0 bases and J gave up 2 bases, with 9 bases separating them. The CDR3 loop reads CASSVGSSAGNTIYF. DNA for the CDR3: TGTGCCAGCAGCGTAGGATCCTCGGCTGGAAACACCATATATTTT.

The rearrangement links TRBV5-8 to TRBJ1-4, with TRBD1 identical over 9 bases. With V trimmed by 3 bases and J by 5 bases, 5 bases remained unmatched. Germline-derived CDR1 and CDR2 are SGHTS and YDEGEE. CDR3 length: 15 residues. This CDR3 reads CASSSTGGGNEKLFF. CDR3 coding DNA: TGTGCCAGCAGCTCCACAGGGGGCGGGAATGAAAAACTGTTTTTT. Full variable domain (rest looked up from reference TRBV5-8 and TRBJ1-4): EAGVTQSPTHLIKTRGQQATLRCSPISGHTSVYWYQQALGLGLQFLLWYDEGEERNRGNFPPRFSGRQFPNYSSELNVNALELEDSALYLCASSSTGGGNEKLFFGSGTQLSVL.

The J gene is TRBJ2-7, the V gene TRBV6-1; D gene ambiguous. Trimming pared 4 bases from V and 1 base from J, leaving 8 bases between. This CDR3 contains 13 residues. The germline CDR1 and CDR2 sequences are MNHNS and SASEGT. CDR3 in amino acids: CASSGVGSYEQYF. The CDR3 region has the DNA TGTGCCAGCAGTGGAGTCGGGTCCTACGAGCAGTACTTC.

This chain joins TRBV28 and TRBJ1-2; perhaps TRBD1 as D (5 bases). Germline V gene lookup returns CDR1 MDHEN and CDR2 SYDVKM. The CDR3 has 13 amino acids. V was cut by 10 bases and J by 4 bases, with 16 bases left in between. CDR3 coding DNA: TGTGCCATCCCAGACAGAGAAACCTATGGCTACACCTTC. Protein product: CAIPDRETYGYTF.

This chain connects TRBV7-8 to TRBJ1-6, with D possibly being TRBD1 (6 bases). Trimming left V 3 bases short and J 6 bases short, with 12 bases between. The CDR3 is 15 amino acids. Germline-derived CDR1 and CDR2 are SGHVS and FQNEAQ. The CDR3 here is CASSLRGALNSPLHF. CDR3 nucleotides: TGTGCCAGCAGCTTGCGGGGGGCTCTTAATTCACCCCTCCACTTT.

Concerning this clone itself: In the same sample, other DNA sequences code for this CDR3. The chain couples TRBV19 to TRBJ2-3, with TRBD2 as a possible D gene (5 bases). Germline assignment: CDR1 LNHDA and CDR2 SQIVND (reference sequence). V lost 1 base and J 0 bases, leaving 8 bases between the germline ends. The CDR3 spans 15 residues. DNA of the CDR3: TGTGCCAGTAGTATAGGAGGGCCTAGCACAGATACGCAGTATTTT. It codes for CASSIGGPSTDTQYF.

This clone was seen just once. The rearrangement joins TRBV10-1 to TRBJ2-5; D might be TRBD2 (6 bases). The CDR3 is made up of 15 amino acids. Trimming shortened V by 9 bases and J by 2 bases, and 19 bases separated the two germline ends. Germline CDR1 reads WNHNN; CDR2 reads SYGVQD (reference sequence). CDR3 protein: CARIMCRDCQETQYF. The CDR3, as DNA: TGCGCCAGAATAATGTGCCGGGACTGTCAAGAGACCCAGTACTTC.

The chain carries TRBV19 and TRBJ2-3, with TRBD2 matching over 9 bases. Germline values: CDR1 LNHDA, CDR2 SQIVND (reference sequence). V dropped 11 bases and J dropped 0; count of bases not matched to a gene: 15. This CDR3 comprises 17 residues. CDR3 DNA sequence: TGTGCCGTAAGTGGACGGAGACTAGCGGCTAGCACAGATACGCAGTATTTT. Its protein product is CAVSGRRLAASTDTQYF.

This chain connects TRBV11-3 to TRBJ2-2; D unclear. V lost 1 base, J lost 0 bases, and 6 bases lay in between. The germline V gene has CDR1 SGHNT and CDR2 YENEEA. The CDR3 is 15 amino acids. In DNA, the CDR3 is TGTGCCAGCAGCTTAGTTAGCTCGAACACCGGGGAGCTGTTTTTT. Translated, it gives CASSLVSSNTGELFF.

V and J are TRBV4-1 and TRBJ2-7; D gene uncertain. The CDR3 has 15 amino acids. The germline gives CDR1 MGHRA, CDR2 YSYEKL. V lost 0 bases and J lost 0, with 9 bases in between. The DNA for the CDR3 is TGCGCCAGCAGCCAAGAGGTCCTAGTCTCCTACGAGCAGTACTTC. Protein: CASSQEVLVSYEQYF.

This chain uses TRBV6-6 with TRBJ2-7; 9 bases map to TRBD1. From germline, CDR1 is MNHNY and CDR2 SVGAGI (reference sequence). There are 16 residues in the CDR3. The ends lost 5 bases at V and 0 bases at J; junction bases unmatched: 8. The CDR3, as DNA: TGTGCCAGCAGTGCGTCGGACAGGGGAGCCTCCTACGAGCAGTACTTC. It yields the protein CASSASDRGASYEQYF.

V usage is TRBV7-3 and J usage is TRBJ2-1, with 7 bases that match TRBD2. Germline values: CDR1 SGHTA, CDR2 FQGTGA. The CDR3 contains 15 residues. The J segment lost 4 bases and the V segment lost 2 bases, leaving 5 bases of the junction unmatched. CDR3 amino acids: CASSLLGEGYNEQFF. DNA of the CDR3: TGTGCCAGCAGCTTATTGGGGGAGGGTTACAATGAGCAGTTCTTC.

This sequence joins TRBV7-9 and TRBJ2-2; a possible D gene is TRBD1 (6 bases). The CDR3 runs to 16 residues. The germline V gene encodes CDR1 SEHNR and CDR2 FQNEAQ (reference sequence). Trimming took 3 bases from V and 5 from J, leaving 16 bases between them. CDR3 DNA sequence: TGTGCCAGCAGCTTCACAGGGAGATTTAGGACCGGGGAGCTGTTTTTT. Residues: CASSFTGRFRTGELFF.

The CDR3 coding sequence is TGTGCCAGCTCACCGACCGCCGGGGACGCGGGGCGAAGGGCTTTCTTT. This encodes CASSPTAGDAGRRAFF. The chain employs TRBV18 and TRBJ1-1; a possible D gene is TRBD1 (5 bases). The length of the CDR3 is 16 residues. The V end lost 3 bases, the J end lost 11 bases, and 25 bases lay between the germline ends. Germline CDR1 KGHSH, CDR2 LQKENI.

In DNA form, the CDR3 reads TGTGCCAGCAGTCCGTGGGGGGGGGAGCAGTACTTC. Amino acids: CASSPWGGEQYF. This sequence joins TRBV28 and TRBJ2-7; TRBD2 aligns across 7 bases. The CDR3 extends over 12 amino acids. Trimming at V came to 5 bases and at J to 7 bases, leaving 5 bases not matched to a gene. In germline, CDR1 is MDHEN, CDR2 SYDVKM.

The genes are TRBV7-9 and TRBJ2-3; 7 bases align to TRBD2. Germline assignment: CDR1 SEHNR and CDR2 FQNEAQ (reference sequence). The junction had 5 bases not matched to a gene; V was cut back by 3 bases and J by 2 bases. The CDR3 has 15 residues. The CDR3 DNA sequence: TGTGCCAGCAGCTTTGGCGGGGGAGACACAGATACGCAGTATTTT. Translation gives CASSFGGGDTDTQYF.

This chain connects TRBV19 to TRBJ2-2, with 7 bases aligning to TRBD1. V lost 4 bases and J lost 4; bases outside the gene matches: 6. The CDR3 length is 15 residues. Germline-derived CDR1 and CDR2 are LNHDA and SQIVND (reference sequence). CDR3 coding DNA: TGTGCCAGTAGTAGACAGGGCCGGGGCACCGGGGAGCTGTTTTTT. It is translated as CASSRQGRGTGELFF.

The gene calls are TRBV28 and TRBJ2-7; the D gene is possibly TRBD1 (6 bases). Trimming removed 6 bases at V and 6 bases at J, with 24 bases between. The V gene's germline CDR1 is MDHEN and CDR2 SYDVKM. The length of the CDR3 is 16 residues. The CDR3 DNA follows: TGTGCCAGCAGACCCGGGGACACGTGGAGACCGGGCGAGCAGTACTTC. It translates to CASRPGDTWRPGEQYF. The whole variable domain, filled in from reference TRBV28 and TRBJ2-7, reads DVKVTQSSRYLVKRTGEKVFLECVQDMDHENMFWYRQDPGLGLRLIYFSYDVKMKEKGDIPEGYSVSREKKERFSLILESASTNQTSMYLCASRPGDTWRPGEQYFGPGTRLTVT.

This chain joins TRBV5-1 and TRBJ2-5; D gene unclear. CDR1 SGHRS and CDR2 YFSETQ come from the germline V gene. The ends were cut back, 2 bases at V and 5 bases at J, with 13 bases in the middle. This CDR3 has 14 amino acids. The CDR3 is CASSFTSTEETQYF. CDR3 in DNA: TGCGCCAGCAGCTTTACTTCCACGGAGGAGACCCAGTACTTC.

CDR3 region: CASSRTGTGNGYTF. In nucleotides, the CDR3 is TGTGCCAGCAGCCGAACCGGGACAGGGAACGGCTACACCTTC. The rearrangement uses TRBV6-5 and TRBJ1-2, with 9 bases matching TRBD1. With 6 bases clipped from V and 8 bases from J, the junction kept 10 bases outside the gene matches. Germline CDR1 and CDR2: MNHEY and SVGAGI. The CDR3 runs 14 residues.

The chain carries TRBV11-3 and TRBJ1-1, with TRBD1 identical over 7 bases. With 5 bases clipped from V and 6 bases from J, the junction kept 12 bases outside the gene matches. The CDR3 is made up of 15 amino acids. Germline values: CDR1 SGHNT, CDR2 YENEEA. CDR3 bases: TGTGCCAGCAGCCCAGATCCCCGACAGGGAGCTGAAGCTTTCTTT. Translated, it gives CASSPDPRQGAEAFF.

Turning to this clone: This specimen includes other DNA sequences encoding the same CDR3. The gene calls are TRBV6-4 and TRBJ1-1; D remains ambiguous. V lost 6 bases to trimming and J lost 0 bases, with 8 bases between them. The CDR3 loop spans 13 amino acids. Germline V gives CDR1 MRHNA, CDR2 SNTAGT. CDR3 sequence: CASSLDMNTEAFF. Written as DNA, the CDR3 is TGTGCCAGCAGCCTTGACATGAACACTGAAGCTTTCTTT.

This clone occurred a few times. The V and J genes are TRBV30 and TRBJ2-7; 7 bases agree with TRBD2. Germline V lookup: CDR1 GTSNPN, CDR2 SVGIG (reference sequence). The CDR3 sequence is 15 residues long. The ends lost 2 bases at V and 0 bases at J; junction bases unmatched: 7. CDR3 coding DNA: TGTGCCTGGAGTTTCGCCGGCGGGGGCTCCTACGAGCAGTACTTC. This gives the protein CAWSFAGGGSYEQYF. The full variable domain, completed using reference TRBV30 and TRBJ2-7, is SQTIHQWPATLVQPVGSPLSLECTVEGTSNPNLYWYRQAAGRGLQLLFYSVGIGQISSEVPQNLSASRPQDRQFILSSKKLLLSDSGFYLCAWSFAGGGSYEQYFGPGTRLTVT.

The J gene is TRBJ1-2, the V gene TRBV10-3, with D possibly being TRBD1 (5 bases). CDR1 ENHRY and CDR2 SYGVKD come from the germline V gene. The CDR3 consists of 14 residues. Trimming took 4 bases from V and 4 from J, leaving 13 bases between them. CDR3 coding DNA: TGTGCCATCAGTGCCCTCTCGGGACTCTATGGCTACACCTTC. As protein: CAISALSGLYGYTF.